The next 32 T cell receptor beta chains were all read from a single sample in a study of blood T cell repertoires in COVID-19. This table comes from immunoSEQ multiplex PCR, and its TCRdb copy is limited to in-frame clones, with some not included. The table lists 50,000 to 65,000 clones, about 91% of them singletons. Sequencing was carried out using peripheral blood. Receptors originate from a man aged 60-69 years with acute or convalescent COVID-19.

The chain couples TRBV2 to TRBJ2-3, with 9 bases matching TRBD2. Unmatched junction bases numbered 6, after V lost 7 bases and J lost 4 bases. Germline values: CDR1 SNHLY, CDR2 FYNNEI. The length of the CDR3 is 14 residues. The CDR3 sequence is CASKGGRGADTQYF. The CDR3 DNA reads as TGTGCCAGCAAGGGCGGGAGGGGCGCAGATACGCAGTATTTT.

This chain joins TRBV7-8 and TRBJ1-5; no reliable D call. Looked up from germline, CDR1 is SGHVS and CDR2 is FQNEAQ. The CDR3 extends over 13 amino acids. V lost 5 bases, J lost 6 bases, and 11 bases lay in between. The CDR3 reads CASSVGGFQPQHF. The CDR3 bases are TGTGCCAGCAGCGTGGGAGGATTTCAGCCCCAGCATTTT.

The genes are TRBV2 and TRBJ1-5; D not certain. This CDR3 has 14 amino acids. Germline V gene sequence: CDR1 SNHLY, CDR2 FYNNEI. The ends were cut back, 6 bases at V and 3 bases at J, with 12 bases in the middle. This CDR3 reads CASSYDTLNQPQHF. The CDR3, as DNA: TGTGCCAGCAGCTACGACACCCTCAATCAGCCCCAGCATTTT.

J is TRBJ2-3 and V is TRBV30, with 11 bases identical to TRBD2. V dropped 3 bases and J dropped 6; count of bases not matched to a gene: 8. The CDR3 runs 15 residues. CDR1 is GTSNPN and CDR2 is SVGIG in the germline V gene (reference sequence). CDR3 nucleotides: TGTGCCTGGAGCGTTAGCGGGAGGGGACGGGATACGCAGTATTTT. It codes for CAWSVSGRGRDTQYF.

In this sample, this clone turned up once. This chain links TRBV7-9 with TRBJ2-7; D is possibly TRBD2 (7 bases). The ends were cut back, 1 base at V and 0 bases at J, with 13 bases in the middle. Germline-derived CDR1 and CDR2 are SEHNR and FQNEAQ (reference sequence). The CDR3 loop spans 16 amino acids. This CDR3 reads CASSLESGTISYEQYF. The CDR3 bases are TGTGCCAGCAGCTTAGAAAGCGGGACAATCTCCTACGAGCAGTACTTC.

The genes are TRBV27 and TRBJ2-3; 11 nucleotides match TRBD2. This CDR3 comprises 14 residues. Losses at the gene ends were 6 bases for V and 3 bases for J; bases not matched to a gene: 2. Per germline, CDR1 MNHEY and CDR2 SMNVEV (reference sequence). CDR3 sequence (DNA): TGTGCCAGCAGGGGACTAGCGGCAACAGATACGCAGTATTTT. It specifies CASRGLAATDTQYF.

The genes are TRBV19 and TRBJ1-2; TRBD1 matches 8 bases. The length of the CDR3 is 16 residues. After removal of 2 bases from V and 2 bases from J, the junction contained 7 bases not matched to a gene. Germline V CDR1 and CDR2: LNHDA, SQIVND (reference sequence). CDR3 DNA sequence: TGTGCCAGTAGTATAATCTTTCAGGGGGCCAACTATGGCTACACCTTC. Its translation: CASSIIFQGANYGYTF.

The rearrangement joins TRBV30 to TRBJ1-6, with D perhaps matching TRBD1 (5 bases). Germline values: CDR1 GTSNPN, CDR2 SVGIG (reference sequence). The CDR3 sequence is 15 residues long. V lost 1 base and J lost 2, with 9 bases in between. The CDR3, as DNA: TGTGCCTGGAGTGGGGGGAGGACCTATAATTCACCCCTCCACTTT. Protein: CAWSGGRTYNSPLHF.

V usage is TRBV28 and J usage is TRBJ1-1, with a tentative D call TRBD1 (5 bases). The germline V gene encodes CDR1 MDHEN and CDR2 SYDVKM. The CDR3 extends over 12 amino acids. V was shortened by 8 bases and J by 4 bases, with 11 bases between the two germline ends. The DNA of the CDR3 is TGTGCCAGCGCCTCAGGGTTCACTGAAGCTTTCTTT. This sequence encodes CASASGFTEAFF.

V gene TRBV2 combines with J gene TRBJ1-3, with TRBD1 as a possible D gene (5 bases). This CDR3 spans 14 amino acids. CDR1 SNHLY and CDR2 FYNNEI come from the germline V gene. V lost 4 bases to trimming and J lost 2 bases, with 9 bases between them. CDR3 nucleotide sequence: TGTGCCAGCAGTGCCAGGGCCACTGGAAACACCATATATTTT. Translated: CASSARATGNTIYF. Full variable domain (outside the CDR3, taken from reference TRBV2 and TRBJ1-3): EPEVTQTPSHQVTQMGQEVILRCVPISNHLYFYWYRQILGQKVEFLVSFYNNEISEKSEIFDDQFSVERPDGSNFTLKIRSTKLEDSAMYFCASSARATGNTIYFGEGSWLTVV.

The chain uses TRBV18 and TRBJ1-1; 9 nucleotides line up with TRBD1. J gave up 4 bases and V 6 bases, and 9 bases lay outside the gene matches. The length of the CDR3 is 15 residues. Germline V gives CDR1 KGHSH, CDR2 LQKENI. CDR3 bases: TGTGCCAGCTCGCATGCACAGGGGGCGGTCACTGAAGCTTTCTTT. Translating it yields CASSHAQGAVTEAFF.

This chain joins TRBV11-1 and TRBJ1-4; D is uncertain. CDR1 is SGHAT, CDR2 FQDESV, per germline (reference sequence). The CDR3 is 12 amino acids. V was shortened by 5 bases and J by 5 bases, with 6 bases between the two germline ends. The DNA for the CDR3 is TGTGCCAGCAGCCAAGAGAATGAAAAACTGTTTTTT. Its translation: CASSQENEKLFF.

The genes are TRBV5-1 and TRBJ2-7; 7 nucleotides line up with TRBD2. This CDR3 comprises 23 residues. Germline V gene data show CDR1 as SGHRS and CDR2 as YFSETQ. The V and J ends lost 2 bases and 2 bases, in that order; junction bases with no gene match: 31. The CDR3 nucleotides read TGCGCCAGCAGCTTTAGGTCGGTTAATTTTCAGGGCGGGAGCCAGGTGAGTCCCTACGAGCAGTACTTC. Amino acids: CASSFRSVNFQGGSQVSPYEQYF.

This chain connects TRBV5-5 to TRBJ2-3; 7 bases match TRBD2. The germline V gene has CDR1 SGHKS and CDR2 YYEKEE (reference sequence). This CDR3 is 19 amino acids long. V lost 1 base and J lost 5; bases outside the gene matches: 19. The CDR3 loop reads CASSLRGISLREEEDTQYF. As DNA, the CDR3 is TGTGCCAGCAGCTTGCGGGGGATTAGCCTTCGGGAGGAGGAAGATACGCAGTATTTT.

This chain connects TRBV5-1 to TRBJ1-5, with 8 bases aligning to TRBD1. The junction had 11 bases not matched to a gene; V was cut back by 0 bases and J by 6 bases. CDR1 SGHRS and CDR2 YFSETQ come from the germline V gene. CDR3 size: 17 residues. CDR3 sequence: CASSLGPQGAPGQPQHF. CDR3 nucleotides: TGCGCCAGCAGCTTGGGCCCTCAGGGGGCGCCGGGTCAGCCCCAGCATTTT. The full variable domain, completed using reference TRBV5-1 and TRBJ1-5, is KAGVTQTPRYLIKTRGQQVTLSCSPISGHRSVSWYQQTPGQGLQFLFEYFSETQRNKGNFPGRFSGRQFSNSRSEMNVSTLELGDSALYLCASSLGPQGAPGQPQHFGDGTRLSIL.

In its sample, this clone was seen once. The rearrangement uses TRBV2 and TRBJ2-1; a possible D gene is TRBD2 (5 bases). This CDR3 is 15 amino acids long. Germline CDR1 reads SNHLY; CDR2 reads FYNNEI. Trimming stripped 3 bases from V and 0 bases from J, with 9 bases between. CDR3 DNA sequence: TGTGCCAGCAGTGATACTAGTCCCTCCTACAATGAGCAGTTCTTC. Its protein product is CASSDTSPSYNEQFF.

This sequence joins TRBV5-4 and TRBJ1-2, with D perhaps TRBD1 (5 bases). Germline-derived CDR1 and CDR2 are SGHNT and YYREEE (reference sequence). The CDR3 totals 15 residues. V dropped 2 bases and J dropped 4 bases, with 15 bases sitting between them. The CDR3 region has the DNA TGTGCCAGCAGCTTTGGAGGGGCCGGGAGCTATGGCTACACCTTC. Its translation is CASSFGGAGSYGYTF.

The J gene is TRBJ1-3, the V gene TRBV11-2, with 7 bases lining up with TRBD1. Germline assignment: CDR1 SGHAT and CDR2 FQNNGV. The CDR3 spans 15 residues. V lost 1 base and J lost 3; bases outside the gene matches: 3. The CDR3 region is CASSLGQGGGNTIYF. In DNA form, the CDR3 reads TGTGCCAGCAGCTTAGGACAGGGAGGTGGAAACACCATATATTTT. Full variable domain (rest looked up from reference TRBV11-2 and TRBJ1-3): EAGVAQSPRYKIIEKRQSVAFWCNPISGHATLYWYQQILGQGPKLLIQFQNNGVVDDSQLPKDRFSAERLKGVDSTLKIQPAKLEDSAVYLCASSLGQGGGNTIYFGEGSWLTVV.

The chain uses TRBV7-9 and TRBJ1-2; D unclear. The V end was cut by 2 bases, the J end by 7 bases, with 17 bases between. CDR3 length: 15 residues. Germline V gene sequence: CDR1 SEHNR, CDR2 FQNEAQ (reference sequence). CDR3 nucleotides: TGTGCCAGCAGCTTACAGGATAACCTCTATGCTGGCTACACCTTC. It codes for CASSLQDNLYAGYTF.

The rearrangement joins TRBV18 to TRBJ1-1, with TRBD1 as a possible D gene (5 bases). This CDR3 has 13 amino acids. V lost 8 bases and J lost 1, with 11 bases in between. Germline lookup yields CDR1 KGHSH and CDR2 LQKENI. The CDR3 DNA is TGTGCCAGCGCCGCCGGACAGAACACTGAAGCTTTCTTT. Encoded protein: CASAAGQNTEAFF. The variable domain in full, completed from reference TRBV18 and TRBJ1-1, reads NAGVMQNPRHLVRRRGQEARLRCSPMKGHSHVYWYRQLPEEGLKFMVYLQKENIIDESGMPKERFSAEFPKEGPSILRIQQVVRGDSAAYFCASAAGQNTEAFFGQGTRLTVV.

The rearrangement joins TRBV2 to TRBJ1-2; D remains unclear. The CDR3 length is 14 residues. Looked up from germline, CDR1 is SNHLY and CDR2 is FYNNEI. With 4 bases removed from V and 0 bases from J, the gap between germline ends came to 9 bases. CDR3 amino acids: CASSVSSANYGYTF. The CDR3 DNA follows: TGTGCCAGCAGTGTTTCAAGCGCTAACTATGGCTACACCTTC. Looking up the rest from reference TRBV2 and TRBJ1-2 gives the full variable domain: EPEVTQTPSHQVTQMGQEVILRCVPISNHLYFYWYRQILGQKVEFLVSFYNNEISEKSEIFDDQFSVERPDGSNFTLKIRSTKLEDSAMYFCASSVSSANYGYTFGSGTRLTVV.

This clone was picked up one time. This chain connects TRBV5-1 to TRBJ1-1; the D gene is possibly TRBD1 (6 bases). From germline, CDR1 is SGHRS and CDR2 YFSETQ. V was cut by 4 bases and J by 0 bases, with 16 bases left in between. This CDR3 is 16 amino acids long. CDR3 sequence: CASSPRGGPLNTEAFF. The CDR3 nucleotides read TGCGCCAGCAGCCCGAGAGGGGGACCCTTGAACACTGAAGCTTTCTTT.

The chain carries TRBV19 and TRBJ1-2; D perhaps matches TRBD1 (6 bases). V was pared by 5 bases and J by 2 bases, with 18 bases between. This CDR3 region has 16 residues. The germline V gene has CDR1 LNHDA and CDR2 SQIVND (reference sequence). Here the CDR3 DNA reads TGTGCCAGTAGTTTAAACTCCGGGACAACCAACTATGGCTACACCTTC. Protein product: CASSLNSGTTNYGYTF. Variable domain in full (rest from reference TRBV19 and TRBJ1-2): DGGITQSPKYLFRKEGQNVTLSCEQNLNHDAMYWYRQDPGQGLRLIYYSQIVNDFQKGDIAEGYSVSREKKESFPLTVTSAQKNPTAFYLCASSLNSGTTNYGYTFGSGTRLTVV.

J is TRBJ1-2 and V is TRBV19, with a possible D match to TRBD1 (6 bases). With 3 bases removed from V and 5 bases from J, the gap between germline ends came to 10 bases. The CDR3 length is 13 residues. Per the germline V gene, CDR1 is LNHDA and CDR2 is SQIVND (reference sequence). This CDR3 reads CASSILGTYGYTF. The CDR3 DNA reads as TGTGCCAGTAGTATTCTGGGGACATATGGCTACACCTTC.

The CDR3 nucleotides are TGTGCCAGTACCCTAAGGGGGGGCCCCAGGGGGGCCAACGTCCTGACTTTC. This gives the protein CASTLRGGPRGANVLTF. V usage is TRBV19 and J usage is TRBJ2-6; weak D call: TRBD2 (7 bases). Germline CDR1 LNHDA, CDR2 SQIVND (reference sequence). This CDR3 has 17 amino acids. Trimming removed 7 bases at V and 4 bases at J, with 20 bases between.

CDR3 loop: CASSIVGAAQHF. The CDR3 DNA reads as TGTGCCAGTAGTATAGTAGGGGCGGCCCAGCATTTT. This chain uses TRBV19 with TRBJ1-5; a possible D gene is TRBD1 (5 bases). Germline V lookup: CDR1 LNHDA, CDR2 SQIVND (reference sequence). This CDR3 is 12 amino acids long. The ends were cut back, 1 base at V and 11 bases at J, with 9 bases in the middle.

A single count supports this clone. The gene calls are TRBV28 and TRBJ1-5; unclear D gene. Trimming shortened V by 4 bases and J by 9 bases, and 10 bases separated the two germline ends. This CDR3 spans 12 amino acids. CDR1 and CDR2 from the germline V gene are MDHEN and SYDVKM. CDR3 in DNA: TGTGCCAGCAGTTCAATTAGTCTGCCCCAGCATTTT. It specifies CASSSISLPQHF.

The rearrangement uses TRBV28 and TRBJ2-1; 8 bases are a match to TRBD2. Germline V gene data show CDR1 as MDHEN and CDR2 as SYDVKM. Unmatched junction bases numbered 16, after V lost 4 bases and J lost 5 bases. This CDR3 has 18 residues. This CDR3 is CASSSHHMASGSHNEQFF. CDR3 nucleotide sequence: TGTGCCAGCAGTTCCCACCATATGGCTAGCGGGTCCCACAATGAGCAGTTCTTC.

The CDR3 DNA reads TGTGCCAGCAGCCCGCCGAGCCCCTACGAGCAGTACTTC. Translation gives CASSPPSPYEQYF. V usage is TRBV9 and J usage is TRBJ2-7, with D unresolved. This CDR3 comprises 13 residues. Germline CDR1 is SGDLS and CDR2 is YYNGEE. V lost 4 bases to trimming and J lost 2 bases, with 10 bases between them.

This clone was seen only once. The V and J genes are TRBV5-4 and TRBJ2-2; 7 bases align to TRBD2. The V and J ends lost 7 bases and 6 bases, in that order; junction bases with no gene match: 12. Germline CDR1 and CDR2: SGHNT and YYREEE (reference sequence). The CDR3 runs to 15 residues. The CDR3 loop reads CASGRGRGGPGELFF. The CDR3, as DNA: TGTGCCAGCGGAAGAGGACGGGGAGGGCCCGGGGAGCTGTTTTTT.

This chain connects TRBV5-1 to TRBJ1-2, with D tentatively TRBD1 (6 bases). This CDR3 comprises 15 residues. The germline V gene has CDR1 SGHRS and CDR2 YFSETQ. With 4 bases removed from V and 0 bases from J, the gap between germline ends came to 13 bases. CDR3 region: CASSTQGETNYGYTF. CDR3 DNA sequence: TGCGCCAGCAGCACACAGGGTGAGACTAACTATGGCTACACCTTC.

The rearrangement uses TRBV30 and TRBJ1-6; no clear D gene. Germline CDR1 reads GTSNPN; CDR2 reads SVGIG (reference sequence). Trimming cost V 7 bases and J 0 bases, with 10 bases left between them. The CDR3 covers 14 residues. The chain's CDR3 is CASDGSSYNSPLHF. The CDR3 DNA reads TGTGCCTCGGACGGGAGCTCCTATAATTCACCCCTCCACTTT.